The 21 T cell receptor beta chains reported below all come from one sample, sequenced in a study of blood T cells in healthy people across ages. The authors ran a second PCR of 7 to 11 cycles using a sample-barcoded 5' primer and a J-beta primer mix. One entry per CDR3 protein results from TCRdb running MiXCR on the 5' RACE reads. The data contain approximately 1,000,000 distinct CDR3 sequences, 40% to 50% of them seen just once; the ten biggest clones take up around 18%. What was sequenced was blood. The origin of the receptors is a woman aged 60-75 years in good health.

CDR3 sequence reads: CASSLEPGLAGTETQYF. DNA for the CDR3: TGCGCCAGCAGCTTGGAGCCGGGACTAGCGGGAACCGAGACCCAGTACTTC. V and J are TRBV5-1 and TRBJ2-5; TRBD2 agrees at 13 bases. Trimming cost V 0 bases and J 5 bases; bases outside gene matches: 7. Germline CDR1 reads SGHRS; CDR2 reads YFSETQ. This CDR3 is 17 amino acids long.

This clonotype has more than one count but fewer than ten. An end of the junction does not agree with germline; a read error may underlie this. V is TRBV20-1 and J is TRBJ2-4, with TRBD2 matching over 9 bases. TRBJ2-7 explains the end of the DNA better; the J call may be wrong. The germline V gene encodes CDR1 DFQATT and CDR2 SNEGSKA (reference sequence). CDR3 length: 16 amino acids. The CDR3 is CSARDREGLAYYEQYF. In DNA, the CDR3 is TGCAGCGCTAGAGATCGGGAGGGACTAGCTTACTACGAGCAGTACTTC.

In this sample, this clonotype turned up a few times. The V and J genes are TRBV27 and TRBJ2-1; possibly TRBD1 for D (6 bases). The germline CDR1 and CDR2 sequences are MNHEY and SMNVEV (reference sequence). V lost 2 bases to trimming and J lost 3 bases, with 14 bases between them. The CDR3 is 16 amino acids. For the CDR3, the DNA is TGTGCCAGCAGTTTAGTCCGGACAGCTATCTACAATGAGCAGTTCTTC. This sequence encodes CASSLVRTAIYNEQFF.

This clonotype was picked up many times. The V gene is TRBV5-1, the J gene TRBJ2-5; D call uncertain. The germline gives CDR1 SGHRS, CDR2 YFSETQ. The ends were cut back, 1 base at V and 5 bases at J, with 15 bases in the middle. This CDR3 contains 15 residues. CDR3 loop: CASSLLGGSLETQYF. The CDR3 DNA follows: TGCGCCAGCAGCTTGTTGGGCGGTTCCTTGGAGACCCAGTACTTC.

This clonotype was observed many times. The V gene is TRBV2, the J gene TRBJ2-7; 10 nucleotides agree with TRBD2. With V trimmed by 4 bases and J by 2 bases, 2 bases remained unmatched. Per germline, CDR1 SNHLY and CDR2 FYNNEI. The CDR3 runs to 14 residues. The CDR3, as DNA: TGTGCCAGCAGTGGGACTAGCGGACCCTACGAGCAGTACTTC. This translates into CASSGTSGPYEQYF.

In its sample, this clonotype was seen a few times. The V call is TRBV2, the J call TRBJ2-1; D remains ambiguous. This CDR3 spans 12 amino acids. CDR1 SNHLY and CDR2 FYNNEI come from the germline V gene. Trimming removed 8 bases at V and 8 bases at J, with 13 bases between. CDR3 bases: TGTGCCAGCGCTCGTCGGACGGATGAGCAGTTCTTC. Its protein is CASARRTDEQFF.

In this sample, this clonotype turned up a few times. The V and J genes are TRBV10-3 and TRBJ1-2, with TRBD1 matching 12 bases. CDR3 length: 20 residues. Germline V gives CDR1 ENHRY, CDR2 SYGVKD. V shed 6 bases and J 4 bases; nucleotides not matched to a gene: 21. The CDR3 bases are TGTGCCATCAGCGGGACAGGGGGCCTGTGCCGAACCTCCGGGTGCTATGGCTACACCTTC. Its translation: CAISGTGGLCRTSGCYGYTF.

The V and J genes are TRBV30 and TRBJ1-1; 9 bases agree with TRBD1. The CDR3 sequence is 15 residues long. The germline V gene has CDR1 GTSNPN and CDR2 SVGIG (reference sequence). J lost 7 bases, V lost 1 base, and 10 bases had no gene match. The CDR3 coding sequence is TGTGCCTGGAGTGCCCTGGACAGGGGAACTGGTGAAGCTTTCTTT. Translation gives CAWSALDRGTGEAFF.

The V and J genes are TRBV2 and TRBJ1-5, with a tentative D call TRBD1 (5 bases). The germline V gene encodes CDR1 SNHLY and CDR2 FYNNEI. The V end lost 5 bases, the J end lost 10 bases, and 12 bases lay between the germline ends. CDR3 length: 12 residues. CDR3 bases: TGTGCCAGCAGTCGGGACGGAGCACCCCAGCATTTT. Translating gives CASSRDGAPQHF.

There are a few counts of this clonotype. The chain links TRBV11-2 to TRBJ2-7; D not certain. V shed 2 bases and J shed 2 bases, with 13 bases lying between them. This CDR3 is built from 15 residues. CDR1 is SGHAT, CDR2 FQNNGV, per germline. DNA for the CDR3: TGTGCCAGCAGCTTATCCACGAAGCCAACCTACGAGCAGTACTTC. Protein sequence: CASSLSTKPTYEQYF. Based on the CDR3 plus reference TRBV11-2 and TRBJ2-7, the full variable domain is EAGVAQSPRYKIIEKRQSVAFWCNPISGHATLYWYQQILGQGPKLLIQFQNNGVVDDSQLPKDRFSAERLKGVDSTLKIQPAKLEDSAVYLCASSLSTKPTYEQYFGPGTRLTVT.

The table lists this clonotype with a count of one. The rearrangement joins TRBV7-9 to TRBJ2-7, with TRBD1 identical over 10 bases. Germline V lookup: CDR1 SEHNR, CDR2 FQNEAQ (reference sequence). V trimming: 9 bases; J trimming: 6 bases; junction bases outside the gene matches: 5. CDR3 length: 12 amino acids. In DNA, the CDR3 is TGTGCCAGTACCGGGACAGGGGCCGAGCAGTACTTC. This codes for CASTGTGAEQYF.

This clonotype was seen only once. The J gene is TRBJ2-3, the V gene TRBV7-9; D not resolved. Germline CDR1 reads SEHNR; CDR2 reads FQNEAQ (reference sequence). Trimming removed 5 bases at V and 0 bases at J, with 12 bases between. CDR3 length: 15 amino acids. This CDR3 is CASSPTPTSTDTQYF. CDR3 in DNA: TGTGCCAGCAGCCCAACTCCCACCAGCACAGATACGCAGTATTTT.

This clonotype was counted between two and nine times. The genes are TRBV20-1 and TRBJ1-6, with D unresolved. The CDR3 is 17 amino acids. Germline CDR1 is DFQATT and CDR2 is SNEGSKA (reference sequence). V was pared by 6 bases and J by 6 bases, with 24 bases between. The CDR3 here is CSARKRRSGRSNSPLHF. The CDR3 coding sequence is TGCAGTGCCAGAAAACGTCGAAGCGGACGGTCTAATTCACCCCTCCACTTT.

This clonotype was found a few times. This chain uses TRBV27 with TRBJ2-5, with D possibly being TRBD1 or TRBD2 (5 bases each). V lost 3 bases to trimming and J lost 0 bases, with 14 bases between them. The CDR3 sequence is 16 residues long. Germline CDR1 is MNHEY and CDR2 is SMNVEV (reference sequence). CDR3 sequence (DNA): TGTGCCAGCAGTTTCCAGGGACGGATGTACCAAGAGACCCAGTACTTC. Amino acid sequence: CASSFQGRMYQETQYF.

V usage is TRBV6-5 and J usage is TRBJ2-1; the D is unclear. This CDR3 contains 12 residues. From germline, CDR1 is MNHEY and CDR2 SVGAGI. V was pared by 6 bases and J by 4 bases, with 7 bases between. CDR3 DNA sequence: TGTGCCAGCAGAGACCAATACAATGAGCAGTTCTTC. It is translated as CASRDQYNEQFF.

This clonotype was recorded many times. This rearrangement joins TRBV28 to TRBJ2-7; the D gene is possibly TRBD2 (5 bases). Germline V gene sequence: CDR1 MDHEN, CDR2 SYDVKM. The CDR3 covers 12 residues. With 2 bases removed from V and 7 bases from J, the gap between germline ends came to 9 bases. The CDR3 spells CASSLLAREQYF. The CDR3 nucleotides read TGTGCCAGCAGTTTACTAGCTAGAGAGCAGTACTTC.

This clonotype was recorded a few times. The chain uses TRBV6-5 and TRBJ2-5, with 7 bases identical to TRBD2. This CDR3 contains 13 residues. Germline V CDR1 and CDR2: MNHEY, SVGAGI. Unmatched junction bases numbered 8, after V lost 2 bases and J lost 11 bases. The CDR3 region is CASSYPQRGEQYF. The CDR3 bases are TGTGCCAGCAGTTACCCCCAACGGGGGGAGCAGTACTTC.

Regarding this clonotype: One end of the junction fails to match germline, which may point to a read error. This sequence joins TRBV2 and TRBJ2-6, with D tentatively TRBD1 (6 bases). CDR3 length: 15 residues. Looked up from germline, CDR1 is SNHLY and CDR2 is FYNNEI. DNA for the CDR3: TGTGCCAGCAGTGAGACCCAGCCAGGGGCCGACGTCCTGACTTTC. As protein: CASSETQPGADVLTF.

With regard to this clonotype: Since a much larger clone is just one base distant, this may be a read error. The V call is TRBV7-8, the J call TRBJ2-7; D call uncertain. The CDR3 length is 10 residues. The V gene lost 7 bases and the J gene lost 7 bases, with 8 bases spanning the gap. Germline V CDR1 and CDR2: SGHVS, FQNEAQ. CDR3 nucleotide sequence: TGTGCCAGCAAGGCGAATGAGCAGTACTTC. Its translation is CASKANEQYF.

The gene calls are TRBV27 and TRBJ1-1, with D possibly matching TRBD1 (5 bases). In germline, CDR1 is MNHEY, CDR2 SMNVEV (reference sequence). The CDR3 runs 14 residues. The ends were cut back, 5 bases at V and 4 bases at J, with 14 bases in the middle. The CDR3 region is CASSGDSSATEAFF. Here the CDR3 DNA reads TGTGCCAGCAGTGGTGACAGTTCGGCCACTGAAGCTTTCTTT.

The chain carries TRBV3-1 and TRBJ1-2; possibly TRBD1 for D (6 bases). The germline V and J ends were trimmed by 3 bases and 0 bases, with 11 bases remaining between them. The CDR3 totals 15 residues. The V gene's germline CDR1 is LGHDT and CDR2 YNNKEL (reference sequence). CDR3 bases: TGTGCCAGCAGCCAGGGGGCGACAGCTAACTATGGCTACACCTTC. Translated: CASSQGATANYGYTF.